These T cell receptor beta chains were read from a single sample in a study of T cells in Graves' hyperthyroidism and ophthalmopathy. A single record per CDR3 protein comes from TCRdb applying MiXCR to the multiplex PCR reads. The table lists fewer than 200,000 distinct CDR3 sequences, about 15% of them singletons. The sequenced material came from blood. Every receptor here comes from a woman aged 45-65 years with Graves' hyperthyroidism. Both conserved end residues are part of each CDR3. D genes are given only for firm matches. Some rows have no size entry. The others give once, few or many, or a class for an expanded clone.

TRBJ1-1	.	14	TRBV5-4	TRBD1	TGTGCCAGCAGCTTGCCGGGACAGGGTGTTGAAGCTTTCTTT	CASSLPGQGVEAFF
TRBJ2-3	.	17	TRBV29-1	TRBD2	TGCAGCGCCGGGGGGACTAACGGGGGAGATCTCACAGATACGCAGTATTTC	CSAGGTNGGDLTDTQYF
TRBJ1-2	few	13	TRBV19	.	TGTGCCAGTAGTATCGGACGGAGCTATGGCTACACCTTC	CASSIGRSYGYTF
TRBJ2-3	.	14	TRBV6-1	TRBD2	TGTGCCAGCACCAGGGTGGCGGGAGGACCTTTGCAGTATTTT	CASTRVAGGPLQYF
TRBJ2-7	many	15	TRBV11-2	TRBD1	TGTGCCAGCAGCAAAATACAGGGGGGCCCCTACGAGCAGTACTTC	CASSKIQGGPYEQYF
TRBJ1-2	many	13	TRBV7-9	.	TGTGCCAGCAGCCCGATTGAGACAGCTGGCTACACCTTC	CASSPIETAGYTF
TRBJ2-7	many	13	TRBV7-2	.	TGTGCCAGCAGCTTAGGGAACTTTGACGAGCAGTACTTC	CASSLGNFDEQYF
TRBJ2-3	many	14	TRBV6-1	TRBD2	TGTGCCAGCAGACTCCCGACTAGCGCAGATACGCAGTATTTT	CASRLPTSADTQYF
TRBJ1-1	.	15	TRBV28	.	TGTGCCAGCAGTCCTTTATTTGGGGGGAATACTGAAGCTTTCTTT	CASSPLFGGNTEAFF
TRBJ2-2	.	15	TRBV18	.	TGTGCCAGCTCACACCGGACCGTGAACACCGGGGAGCTGTTTTTT	CASSHRTVNTGELFF
TRBJ2-1	many	16	TRBV7-9	TRBD1	TGTGCCAGCAGCTGGGACAGGGGGTTTTCCTACAATGAGCAGTTCTTC	CASSWDRGFSYNEQFF
TRBJ2-2	.	16	TRBV5-1	.	TGCGCCAGCAGCCCAGAGGGCCAGCGGAACACCGGGGAGCTGTTTTTT	CASSPEGQRNTGELFF
TRBJ1-1	many	16	TRBV27	.	TGTGCCAGCAGTTTATCCCGGCCCTCGGTGGGCACTGAAGCTTTCTTT	CASSLSRPSVGTEAFF
TRBJ1-2	.	13	TRBV4-1	TRBD1	TGCGCCAGCAGACCCGGGACAGGGCGTAGCTACACCTTC	CASRPGTGRSYTF
TRBJ2-7	many	16	TRBV7-9	TRBD2	TGTGCCAGCAGCTCTTTCATAGCGGGGGGGCACGACGAGCAGTACTTC	CASSSFIAGGHDEQYF
TRBJ1-2	few	16	TRBV7-9	.	TGTGCCAGCAGCTTAGTAGGCACACAGAATAACTATGGCTACACCTTC	CASSLVGTQNNYGYTF
TRBJ1-2	many	16	TRBV28	.	TGTGCCAGCAGCTTACCACCTCCCCCTCTGGGCGATGGCTACACCTTC	CASSLPPPPLGDGYTF
TRBJ1-5	many	13	TRBV6-2/TRBV6-3	.	TGTGCCAGCAAAACAGGGATGAATCAGCCCCAGCATTTT	CASKTGMNQPQHF
TRBJ2-7	many	14	TRBV9	.	TGTGCCAGCAGCCCAGGACAGCACACCTACGAGCAGTACTTC	CASSPGQHTYEQYF
TRBJ1-4	.	14	TRBV28	.	TGTGCCAGCAGCCCAGGGAACCCGAATGAAAAACTGTTTTTT	CASSPGNPNEKLFF
TRBJ2-7	many	15	TRBV11-1	.	TGTGCCAGCAGCCTGGGACCCTACGGGGCATACGAGCAGTACTTC	CASSLGPYGAYEQYF
TRBJ1-2	.	15	TRBV3-1	.	TGTGCCAGCAGCCAAGTTGGTGGCAGGACCCTTGGCTACACCTTC	CASSQVGGRTLGYTF
TRBJ1-1	many	14	TRBV3-1	.	TGTGCCAGCAGCCGGGCAGGGGTTATGCCTGAAGCTTTCTTT	CASSRAGVMPEAFF
TRBJ2-1	many	15	TRBV12-3/TRBV12-4	TRBD2	TGTGCCAGCAGCACGGGACTAAGCTCCTACAATGAGCAGTTCTTC	CASSTGLSSYNEQFF
TRBJ1-1	many	15	TRBV29-1	.	TGCAGCGTTGACGGGGCCGCACGATCCAACACTGAAGCTTTCTTT	CSVDGAARSNTEAFF
TRBJ2-7	many	12	TRBV6-1	.	TGTGCCAGCAGGCCCAGCCCCTACGAGCAGTACTTC	CASRPSPYEQYF
TRBJ1-4	many	16	TRBV7-6	.	TGTGCCAGCAGCTTAGGAAATTGGGGGGCTAATGAAAAACTGTTTTTT	CASSLGNWGANEKLFF